This is a list of T cell receptor beta chains from one sample in a study of blood T cell repertoires in COVID-19. Clones were sequenced by immunoSEQ multiplex PCR, and TCRdb holds only the in-frame ones, with some missing. The data contain around 100,000 clones, around 90% of them singletons. Sample: peripheral blood. The receptors come from a man younger than 35 with COVID-19, enrolled during active disease. The CDR3 runs from the conserved cysteine through the conserved F or W. D genes are given only for firm matches. Part of the rows lack a size; the others show once, few, many or a class for expanded clones.

v_gene: TRBV7-2
len: 15
j_gene: TRBJ2-5
d_gene: TRBD2
abundance: -
CDR3nt: TGTGCCAGCAGTTCGACTAGCGGGAGACAAGAGACCCAGTACTTC
CDR3aa: CASSSTSGRQETQYF

v_gene: TRBV4-3
len: 14
j_gene: TRBJ2-5
d_gene: -
abundance: -
CDR3nt: TGCGCCAGCAGCCTGAGGGTAGGGCAAGAGACCCAGTACTTC
CDR3aa: CASSLRVGQETQYF

v_gene: TRBV30
len: 14
j_gene: TRBJ2-7
d_gene: TRBD2
abundance: -
CDR3nt: TGTGCCTGGAGTGCCGGGACTAGCGGGAGTAAGCAGTACTTC
CDR3aa: CAWSAGTSGSKQYF

v_gene: TRBV5-4
len: 15
j_gene: TRBJ2-2
d_gene: -
abundance: -
CDR3nt: TGTGCCAGCAGCTTGTCAATAATGCGCACCGGGGAGCTGTTTTTT
CDR3aa: CASSLSIMRTGELFF

v_gene: TRBV6-2/TRBV6-3
len: 14
j_gene: TRBJ1-2
d_gene: TRBD1
abundance: -
CDR3nt: TGTGCCAGCAGCGCCGGGACAGGGGGCGGAGGCTACACCTTC
CDR3aa: CASSAGTGGGGYTF

v_gene: TRBV18
len: 14
j_gene: TRBJ1-2
d_gene: -
abundance: -
CDR3nt: TGTGCCAGCTCACCAGGGAGCGCCAACTATGGCTACACCTTC
CDR3aa: CASSPGSANYGYTF

v_gene: TRBV14
len: 16
j_gene: TRBJ1-2
d_gene: TRBD1
abundance: -
CDR3nt: TGTGCCAGCAGCCAAGTTCGCACCGGGACAGGGAGTGGCTACACCTTC
CDR3aa: CASSQVRTGTGSGYTF

v_gene: TRBV3-1/TRBV3-2
len: 15
j_gene: TRBJ1-1
d_gene: -
abundance: -
CDR3nt: TGTGCCAGCAGCCCGCCCGGCGGGATGAACACTGAAGCTTTCTTT
CDR3aa: CASSPPGGMNTEAFF

v_gene: TRBV24-1
len: 17
j_gene: TRBJ2-2
d_gene: TRBD2
abundance: -
CDR3nt: TGTGCCACCAGTGATTTGCTTAGCGGGGCGAACACCGGGGAGCTGTTTTTT
CDR3aa: CATSDLLSGANTGELFF

v_gene: TRBV9
len: 15
j_gene: TRBJ1-6
d_gene: -
abundance: -
CDR3nt: TGTGCCAGCAGCGTAGGGCAGGGGTGGGGTTCACCCCTCCACTTT
CDR3aa: CASSVGQGWGSPLHF

v_gene: TRBV28
len: 15
j_gene: TRBJ1-5
d_gene: -
abundance: -
CDR3nt: TGTGCCAGCATATCAGGGGTTAGGAGCAATCAGCCCCAGCATTTT
CDR3aa: CASISGVRSNQPQHF

v_gene: TRBV14
len: 22
j_gene: TRBJ2-1
d_gene: TRBD2
abundance: once
CDR3nt: TGTGCCAGCAGCCAAGACAGCTTTCGGAGGGCTAGCGGGAGGGCCTCGGATGATGAGCAGTTCTTC
CDR3aa: CASSQDSFRRASGRASDDEQFF

v_gene: TRBV28
len: 13
j_gene: TRBJ1-1
d_gene: TRBD1
abundance: -
CDR3nt: TGTGCCATCGACAGGGGCCTGGGCACTGAAGCTTTCTTT
CDR3aa: CAIDRGLGTEAFF

v_gene: TRBV7-6
len: 18
j_gene: TRBJ2-1
d_gene: TRBD1
abundance: -
CDR3nt: TGTGCCAGCAGCTTAGCGGGACAGGGGATCAACTCCTACAATGAGCAGTTCTTC
CDR3aa: CASSLAGQGINSYNEQFF

v_gene: TRBV27
len: 15
j_gene: TRBJ2-6
d_gene: -
abundance: -
CDR3nt: TGTGCCAGCAGTCTAGCTCTGGCCGGGGCCAACGTCCTGACTTTC
CDR3aa: CASSLALAGANVLTF

v_gene: TRBV7-6
len: 15
j_gene: TRBJ2-7
d_gene: TRBD2
abundance: -
CDR3nt: TGTGCCAGCAGCCCAGGGACTAGCGGGACCTACGAGCAGTACTTC
CDR3aa: CASSPGTSGTYEQYF

v_gene: TRBV28
len: 15
j_gene: TRBJ2-7
d_gene: -
abundance: -
CDR3nt: TGTGCCAGCAGTTTTGAGGCAGGGGTATCCTACGAGCAGTACTTC
CDR3aa: CASSFEAGVSYEQYF

v_gene: TRBV11-3
len: 15
j_gene: TRBJ1-1
d_gene: TRBD1
abundance: once
CDR3nt: TGTGCCAGCAGTCGCATCCGGGACAGGGGGAATGAAGCTTTCTTT
CDR3aa: CASSRIRDRGNEAFF

v_gene: TRBV6-2/TRBV6-3
len: 13
j_gene: TRBJ2-7
d_gene: -
abundance: -
CDR3nt: TGTGCCAGCAGTTGGTGGCCGCCCTACGAGCAGTACTTC
CDR3aa: CASSWWPPYEQYF

v_gene: TRBV29-1
len: 14
j_gene: TRBJ2-3
d_gene: -
abundance: once
CDR3nt: TGCAGCGTTAAGGAGGGATATAGCACAGATACGCAGTATTTT
CDR3aa: CSVKEGYSTDTQYF

v_gene: TRBV19
len: 14
j_gene: TRBJ2-3
d_gene: -
abundance: -
CDR3nt: TGTGCCAGTAGTGACCGGGAAGGCATGCATACGCAGTATTTT
CDR3aa: CASSDREGMHTQYF

v_gene: TRBV19
len: 14
j_gene: TRBJ2-7
d_gene: -
abundance: once
CDR3nt: TGTGCCAGTAGTATCGATTTTAGCTCCTACGAGCAGTACTTC
CDR3aa: CASSIDFSSYEQYF

v_gene: TRBV9
len: 15
j_gene: TRBJ1-5
d_gene: -
abundance: -
CDR3nt: TGTGCCAGCAGCTCCCAGGGATATAGCAATCAGCCCCAGCATTTT
CDR3aa: CASSSQGYSNQPQHF

v_gene: TRBV12-3/TRBV12-4
len: 13
j_gene: TRBJ2-7
d_gene: TRBD2
abundance: -
CDR3nt: TGTGCCAGCCAACGAAGCGGGAGCTACGAGCAGTACTTC
CDR3aa: CASQRSGSYEQYF

v_gene: TRBV19
len: 14
j_gene: TRBJ2-7
d_gene: TRBD1
abundance: once
CDR3nt: TGTGCCAGTAGTCTAAGACAGGGTCGGTACGAGCAGTACTTC
CDR3aa: CASSLRQGRYEQYF

v_gene: TRBV3-1/TRBV3-2
len: 18
j_gene: TRBJ2-1
d_gene: TRBD2
abundance: -
CDR3nt: TGTGCCAGCAGTCCTCCTCCGGGGACTAGCGGCTCCTACAATGAGCAGTTCTTC
CDR3aa: CASSPPPGTSGSYNEQFF

v_gene: TRBV7-2
len: 14
j_gene: TRBJ1-5
d_gene: TRBD1
abundance: -
CDR3nt: TGTGCCAGCAGTTTGACAGGGGAGAATCAGCCCCAGCATTTT
CDR3aa: CASSLTGENQPQHF

v_gene: TRBV24-1
len: 16
j_gene: TRBJ2-3
d_gene: TRBD2
abundance: -
CDR3nt: TGTGCCACCAGTGATTTTGGACTAGCGGTCACAGATACGCAGTATTTT
CDR3aa: CATSDFGLAVTDTQYF

v_gene: TRBV19
len: 14
j_gene: TRBJ1-2
d_gene: -
abundance: -
CDR3nt: TGTGCCAGTAGTATGGCGGTAATAAACTATGGCTACACCTTC
CDR3aa: CASSMAVINYGYTF

v_gene: TRBV3-1/TRBV3-2
len: 15
j_gene: TRBJ2-7
d_gene: TRBD2
abundance: -
CDR3nt: TGTGCCAGCAGCCAAGATTCGGCTAGCGGATACGAGCAGTACTTC
CDR3aa: CASSQDSASGYEQYF

v_gene: TRBV4-3
len: 17
j_gene: TRBJ2-3
d_gene: TRBD2
abundance: -
CDR3nt: TGCGCCAGCAGCCAAGGGGGAGCGGGAGGGAGCACAGATACGCAGTATTTT
CDR3aa: CASSQGGAGGSTDTQYF

v_gene: TRBV2
len: 14
j_gene: TRBJ1-4
d_gene: -
abundance: -
CDR3nt: TGTGCCAGCAACACCGCAGGGGCTAATGAAAAACTGTTTTTT
CDR3aa: CASNTAGANEKLFF

v_gene: TRBV19
len: 16
j_gene: TRBJ2-7
d_gene: TRBD1
abundance: -
CDR3nt: TGTGCCAGTACTCCCCCCCTGGGGACAGTCCCCTACGAGCAGTACTTC
CDR3aa: CASTPPLGTVPYEQYF

v_gene: TRBV2
len: 14
j_gene: TRBJ1-1
d_gene: TRBD1
abundance: -
CDR3nt: TGTGCCAGCTGGACAGGGGGCGCGGGCACTGAAGCTTTCTTT
CDR3aa: CASWTGGAGTEAFF

v_gene: TRBV12-3/TRBV12-4
len: 13
j_gene: TRBJ1-2
d_gene: -
abundance: -
CDR3nt: TGTGCCAGCAGTTTTTCGACAGCAGGCGGCTACACCTTC
CDR3aa: CASSFSTAGGYTF

v_gene: TRBV14
len: 16
j_gene: TRBJ2-1
d_gene: TRBD2
abundance: once
CDR3nt: TGTGCCAGCAGCCACTTACTAGCGGGAGTGGTGGGTGAGCAGTTCTTC
CDR3aa: CASSHLLAGVVGEQFF

v_gene: TRBV5-6
len: 15
j_gene: TRBJ2-5
d_gene: -
abundance: -
CDR3nt: TGTGCCAGCAGCTTGGGGGGACTCTTCCAAGAGACCCAGTACTTC
CDR3aa: CASSLGGLFQETQYF

v_gene: TRBV14
len: 14
j_gene: TRBJ2-7
d_gene: -
abundance: -
CDR3nt: TGTGCCAGCAGCCTCCGACGGGGCTCCTACGAGCAGTACTTC
CDR3aa: CASSLRRGSYEQYF

v_gene: TRBV25-1
len: 15
j_gene: TRBJ1-6
d_gene: TRBD1
abundance: -
CDR3nt: TGTGCCAGCAGTGGACCGGGACAGAAAAATTCACCCCTCCACTTT
CDR3aa: CASSGPGQKNSPLHF

v_gene: TRBV5-1
len: 16
j_gene: TRBJ1-3
d_gene: TRBD1
abundance: -
CDR3nt: TGCGCCAGCAGCTTATACAGGGGGCAATCTGGAAACACCATATATTTT
CDR3aa: CASSLYRGQSGNTIYF

v_gene: TRBV2
len: 12
j_gene: TRBJ1-2
d_gene: -
abundance: -
CDR3nt: TGTGCCAGAAAAGACCGAGGGAATGGCTACACCTTC
CDR3aa: CARKDRGNGYTF

v_gene: TRBV7-9
len: 14
j_gene: TRBJ2-2
d_gene: -
abundance: few
CDR3nt: TGTGCCAGCAGCTTAGGACAGAACACCGGGGAGCTGTTTTTT
CDR3aa: CASSLGQNTGELFF

v_gene: TRBV15
len: 14
j_gene: TRBJ2-1
d_gene: -
abundance: -
CDR3nt: TGTGCCACCAGCAGAGGGCAGGACTACAATGAGCAGTTCTTC
CDR3aa: CATSRGQDYNEQFF

v_gene: TRBV7-2
len: 14
j_gene: TRBJ2-2
d_gene: TRBD2
abundance: -
CDR3nt: TGTGCCAGCAGGAGGGCTAGCGGGAGTGGGGAGCTGTTTTTT
CDR3aa: CASRRASGSGELFF

v_gene: TRBV14
len: 20
j_gene: TRBJ1-2
d_gene: TRBD1
abundance: -
CDR3nt: TGTGCCAGCAGCCAAGCCAGGGGGCAGGGAGGGACTCCTCCTAACTATGGCTACACCTTC
CDR3aa: CASSQARGQGGTPPNYGYTF

v_gene: TRBV14
len: 12
j_gene: TRBJ1-1
d_gene: -
abundance: -
CDR3nt: TGTGCCAGCAGCCTCAGCACGGCGGTGGCTTTCTTT
CDR3aa: CASSLSTAVAFF

v_gene: TRBV4-3
len: 15
j_gene: TRBJ1-2
d_gene: -
abundance: -
CDR3nt: TGCGCCAGCAGCAATCTCTTGGCGGCTAACTATGGCTACACCTTC
CDR3aa: CASSNLLAANYGYTF

v_gene: TRBV29-1
len: 14
j_gene: TRBJ1-2
d_gene: TRBD1
abundance: -
CDR3nt: TGCAGCGTTGCTCAGACAGGGGCGGTCTATGGCTACACCTTC
CDR3aa: CSVAQTGAVYGYTF

v_gene: TRBV30
len: 12
j_gene: TRBJ2-7
d_gene: -
abundance: -
CDR3nt: TGTGCCTGGAGTGTAGCAGGGTACGAGCAGTACTTC
CDR3aa: CAWSVAGYEQYF

v_gene: TRBV6-5
len: 13
j_gene: TRBJ1-1
d_gene: -
abundance: -
CDR3nt: TGTGCCAGCAGCTACGGACAGAACACTGAAGCTTTCTTT
CDR3aa: CASSYGQNTEAFF

v_gene: TRBV19
len: 15
j_gene: TRBJ2-7
d_gene: -
abundance: -
CDR3nt: TGTGCCAGTAGTATATCTGGGGGCTCCTTCTACGAGCAGTACTTC
CDR3aa: CASSISGGSFYEQYF

v_gene: TRBV6-5
len: 16
j_gene: TRBJ2-1
d_gene: TRBD2
abundance: -
CDR3nt: TGTGCCAGCAGTTACTGGAGCGGGAGGGATTACAATGAGCAGTTCTTC
CDR3aa: CASSYWSGRDYNEQFF

v_gene: TRBV19
len: 14
j_gene: TRBJ2-5
d_gene: -
abundance: -
CDR3nt: TGTGCCAGTAGTATCGCGGGGGCGGGAGAGACCCAGTACTTC
CDR3aa: CASSIAGAGETQYF

v_gene: TRBV19
len: 12
j_gene: TRBJ2-2
d_gene: -
abundance: -
CDR3nt: TGTGCCAGTAGTAGAGGTACCGGGGAGCTGTTTTTT
CDR3aa: CASSRGTGELFF

v_gene: TRBV6-5
len: 12
j_gene: TRBJ2-2
d_gene: -
abundance: -
CDR3nt: TGTGCCAGCAGTCCTAACACCGGGGAGCTGTTTTTT
CDR3aa: CASSPNTGELFF